The 25 T cell receptor beta chains below come from one sample, sequenced in a study of blood T cells in healthy people across ages. It was with a sample-barcoded 5' primer and a J-beta primer mix that a second PCR of about 7 to 12 cycles was run. TCRdb re-derived calls from the 5' RACE reads in MiXCR, one entry per CDR3 protein. The sample has some 780,000 distinct CDR3 sequences, about 56% seen once. The sequencing input was blood. The receptors stem from a man aged 40-49 years in good health.

This chain joins TRBV4-1 and TRBJ2-7; D is uncertain. The germline gives CDR1 MGHRA, CDR2 YSYEKL. The V gene lost 2 bases and the J gene lost 3 bases, with 14 bases spanning the gap. This CDR3 contains 15 residues. This chain's CDR3 is CASSQRWAAIYEQYF. The CDR3 DNA reads TGCGCCAGCAGCCAAAGGTGGGCAGCTATCTACGAGCAGTACTTC.

V and J are TRBV3-1 and TRBJ1-2; 7 positions agree with TRBD1. V trimming: 4 bases; J trimming: 1 base; junction bases outside the gene matches: 3. The CDR3 is 14 residues long. From germline, CDR1 is LGHDT and CDR2 YNNKEL (reference sequence). CDR3 protein: CASSLQGVNYGYTF. The CDR3 DNA reads TGTGCCAGCAGCCTGCAGGGGGTTAACTATGGCTACACCTTC.

The chain recombines TRBV7-9 with TRBJ1-2, with unresolved D. V gave up 6 bases and J gave up 2 bases, with 19 bases separating them. The CDR3 sequence is 16 residues long. Germline loops: CDR1 SEHNR, CDR2 FQNEAQ (reference sequence). The CDR3 loop reads CASSSSTEQRNYGYTF. For the CDR3, the DNA is TGTGCCAGCAGTTCATCCACCGAACAGAGAAACTATGGCTACACCTTC. Full variable domain (missing parts from reference TRBV7-9 and TRBJ1-2): DTGVSQNPRHKITKRGQNVTFRCDPISEHNRLYWYRQTLGQGPEFLTYFQNEAQLEKSRLLSDRFSAERPKGSFSTLEIQRTEQGDSAMYLCASSSSTEQRNYGYTFGSGTRLTVV.

The chain has TRBV7-9 and TRBJ2-6; a weak D match, TRBD1 (5 bases). Germline values: CDR1 SEHNR, CDR2 FQNEAQ (reference sequence). V lost 1 base and J 0 bases, leaving 10 bases between the germline ends. The CDR3 length is 17 residues. CDR3 amino acids: CASSLGRVPSGANVLTF. DNA of the CDR3: TGTGCCAGCAGCTTAGGCAGGGTTCCCTCTGGGGCCAACGTCCTGACTTTC.

The sample holds a few counts of this clonotype. This clone may be a read error of a much larger clone one base away. J is TRBJ2-3 and V is TRBV5-1; D remains ambiguous. V gave up 7 bases and J gave up 1 base, with 13 bases separating them. This CDR3 has 14 amino acids. Looked up from germline, CDR1 is SGHRS and CDR2 is YFSETQ. The CDR3 spells CASGIEACTDTQYF. CDR3 coding DNA: TGCGCCAGCGGAATCGAGGCTTGCACAGATACGCAGTATTTT.

J is TRBJ2-2 and V is TRBV12-3 or TRBV12-4; 10 bases line up with TRBD1. Losses at the gene ends were 3 bases for V and 4 bases for J; bases not matched to a gene: 11. The CDR3 is 18 amino acids. In DNA form, the CDR3 reads TGTGCCAGCAGTTTTTTCCCCCAGACAGGGGGCATCACCGGGGAGCTGTTTTTT. As protein: CASSFFPQTGGITGELFF.

As for this clonotype: A junction end diverges from the germline sequence, so it may reflect a read error. This rearrangement joins TRBV4-2 to TRBJ2-5, with D possibly TRBD2 on 6 matching bases. Germline V gene lookup returns CDR1 LGHNA and CDR2 YNFKEQ. The CDR3 totals 14 residues. This chain's CDR3 is CVSSQEGRQETQYF. The CDR3 region has the DNA TGTGTCAGCAGCCAGGAGGGGCGACAAGAGACCCAGTACTTC.

The V gene is TRBV7-8, the J gene TRBJ2-7; 14 bases agree with TRBD2. CDR1 SGHVS and CDR2 FQNEAQ come from the germline V gene. The CDR3 has 17 residues. Germline trimming cut 3 bases from V and 5 bases from J; bases unmatched to any gene: 9. CDR3 loop: CASSLRLAGGPKNEQYF. CDR3 bases: TGTGCCAGCAGCTTGAGACTAGCGGGAGGGCCGAAAAACGAGCAGTACTTC. Together with reference TRBV7-8 and TRBJ2-7, the CDR3 gives the full variable domain: GAGVSQSPRYKVAKRGQDVALRCDPISGHVSLFWYQQALGQGPEFLTYFQNEAQLDKSGLPSDRFFAERPEGSVSTLKIQRTQQEDSAVYLCASSLRLAGGPKNEQYFGPGTRLTVT.

The chain couples TRBV5-1 to TRBJ2-1; D tentatively fits TRBD1 or TRBD2 (7 bases each). Trimming removed 3 bases from V and 4 bases from J, with 17 bases in between. The CDR3 spans 16 residues. Per germline, CDR1 SGHRS and CDR2 YFSETQ. The CDR3 DNA is TGCGCCAGCAGCTACACAGGGGAGGGTGCGTACAATGAGCAGTTCTTC. Translating it yields CASSYTGEGAYNEQFF.

The chain carries TRBV29-1 and TRBJ2-6; the D gene is possibly TRBD2 (6 bases). The ends were cut back, 3 bases at V and 1 base at J, with 16 bases in the middle. Germline CDR1 reads SQVTM; CDR2 reads ANQGSEA. The CDR3 has 17 residues. CDR3 protein: CSVESRDRDSGANVLTF. For the CDR3, the DNA is TGCAGCGTTGAGTCGCGGGACCGAGATTCTGGGGCCAACGTCCTGACTTTC.

The chain employs TRBV5-1 and TRBJ1-1, with D possibly matching TRBD1 (6 bases). Germline V gene sequence: CDR1 SGHRS, CDR2 YFSETQ. Trimming left V 1 base short and J 6 bases short, with 16 bases between. This CDR3 comprises 15 residues. CDR3 DNA sequence: TGCGCCAGCAGCTTGCCCGGGGGGCTTCAATCTGAAGCTTTCTTT. It is translated as CASSLPGGLQSEAFF.

The rearrangement joins TRBV15 to TRBJ2-5; no clear D. The CDR3 totals 14 residues. Germline-derived CDR1 and CDR2 are LNHNV and YYDKDF (reference sequence). Trimming left V 1 base short and J 2 bases short, with 8 bases between. The CDR3 loop reads CATSRGHSQETQYF. The CDR3 DNA reads as TGTGCCACCAGCAGAGGACATTCACAAGAGACCCAGTACTTC.

This clonotype was seen a handful of times. The J gene is TRBJ2-2, the V gene TRBV6-1; D is ambiguous. The CDR3 loop spans 16 amino acids. V was trimmed by 2 bases and J by 2 bases, leaving 12 bases between them. Germline V gene data show CDR1 as MNHNS and CDR2 as SASEGT. The CDR3 spells CASSEFGTANTGELFF. Written as DNA, the CDR3 is TGTGCCAGCAGTGAATTTGGTACAGCCAACACCGGGGAGCTGTTTTTT.

The chain joins TRBV5-1 to TRBJ2-5; D could derive from TRBD1 or TRBD2 (6 bases each). Germline CDR1 SGHRS, CDR2 YFSETQ. V shed 0 bases and J shed 11 bases, with 23 bases lying between them. The CDR3 loop spans 16 amino acids. The CDR3 loop is CASSLGGTRNYNEQYF. CDR3 coding DNA: TGCGCCAGCAGCTTGGGCGGGACAAGAAACTACAATGAGCAGTACTTC.

The J gene is TRBJ1-1, the V gene TRBV24-1, with 10 bases identical to TRBD1. CDR1 and CDR2 from the germline V gene are KGHDR and SFDVKD. The V segment lost 10 bases and the J segment 0 bases; nucleotides outside the gene matches: 4. CDR3 length equals 14 residues. The CDR3 DNA sequence: TGTGCCACAAGGGACAGGGGAATGAACACTGAAGCTTTCTTT. Protein product: CATRDRGMNTEAFF.

This clonotype occurred many times. This chain uses TRBV28 with TRBJ2-5, with 12 bases aligning to TRBD2. V was pared by 4 bases and J by 11 bases, with 14 bases of the junction left unmatched. The CDR3 sequence is 16 residues long. Germline V gene lookup returns CDR1 MDHEN and CDR2 SYDVKM. DNA for the CDR3: TGTGCCAGCAGTTCCCGGACTAGCGGGATCGGGAATGAGCAGTACTTC. Amino acids: CASSSRTSGIGNEQYF.

This chain connects TRBV19 to TRBJ2-1, with TRBD2 matching over 11 bases. Germline CDR1 and CDR2: LNHDA and SQIVND (reference sequence). With V trimmed by 3 bases and J by 4 bases, 5 bases remained unmatched. The CDR3 runs 16 residues. CDR3 sequence reads: CASSIGTSGFYNEQFF. DNA for the CDR3: TGTGCCAGTAGTATCGGGACTAGCGGATTTTACAATGAGCAGTTCTTC.

The rearrangement joins TRBV12-3 or TRBV12-4 to TRBJ2-1; TRBD1 is a possible D gene (5 bases). CDR3 size: 14 residues. Trimming shortened V by 10 bases and J by 9 bases, and 22 bases separated the two germline ends. CDR3 protein: CANSQGAGNREQFF. CDR3 coding DNA: TGTGCCAACTCGCAAGGGGCAGGTAATCGTGAGCAGTTCTTC.

This rearrangement joins TRBV3-1 to TRBJ2-7; 12 bases are shared with TRBD2. The CDR3 runs to 16 residues. J gave up 3 bases and V 6 bases, and 9 bases lay outside the gene matches. Germline V CDR1 and CDR2: LGHDT, YNNKEL (reference sequence). The CDR3 protein is CASRRELAGGDYEQYF. CDR3 nucleotide sequence: TGTGCCAGCAGACGAGAACTAGCGGGAGGAGACTACGAGCAGTACTTC.

In this sample, this clonotype turned up once. The chain couples TRBV4-3 to TRBJ1-6; no reliable D call. The CDR3 covers 14 residues. The V and J ends lost 0 bases and 5 bases respectively, with 5 bases between them. The germline CDR1 and CDR2 sequences are LGHNA and YSLEER. CDR3 DNA sequence: TGCGCCAGCAGCCAAGACACCAATAATTCACCCCTCCACTTT. It translates to CASSQDTNNSPLHF.

J is TRBJ2-5 and V is TRBV12-5; D gene unclear. V was cut by 0 bases and J by 0 bases, with 11 bases left in between. CDR1 and CDR2 from the germline V gene are LGHNT and FRNRAP. The CDR3 is 16 amino acids. CDR3 protein: CASGLVLSRYQETQYF. The CDR3 DNA sequence: TGTGCTAGTGGTTTGGTCCTGTCCCGGTACCAAGAGACCCAGTACTTC.

This clonotype was detected a few times. The V gene is TRBV5-1, the J gene TRBJ2-1, with D possibly being TRBD2 (7 bases). Germline CDR1 is SGHRS and CDR2 is YFSETQ. The CDR3 contains 15 residues. Trimming left V 3 bases short and J 5 bases short, with 15 bases between. The CDR3 loop is CASSWGGTTNNEQFF. The CDR3 coding sequence is TGCGCCAGCAGCTGGGGGGGGACAACAAACAATGAGCAGTTCTTC.

The CDR3, as DNA: TGTGCCAGCAGCTTACCCGTCGGAACCTACGAGCAGTACTTC. It translates to CASSLPVGTYEQYF. The genes are TRBV7-2 and TRBJ2-5; no firm D call. The J call may be wrong; the DNA end is better matched by TRBJ2-7. Germline loops: CDR1 SGHTA, CDR2 FQGNSA. The CDR3 extends over 14 amino acids.

This clonotype was picked up a small number of times. Germline is not matched at one junction end, which may reflect a read error. The chain recombines TRBV25-1 with TRBJ1-2; D may be TRBD1 (5 bases). This CDR3 spans 12 amino acids. In germline, CDR1 is MGHDK, CDR2 SYGVNS. This chain's CDR3 is CASTGLDYGYTF. CDR3 DNA: TGTGCTAGCACAGGCTTAGACTATGGCTACACCTTC.

The chain couples TRBV24-1 to TRBJ1-5; D gene ambiguous. V lost 3 bases and J 6 bases, leaving 8 bases between the germline ends. Germline lookup yields CDR1 KGHDR and CDR2 SFDVKD. This CDR3 is 13 amino acids long. CDR3 region: CATSDQVGQPQHF. CDR3 in DNA: TGTGCCACCAGTGATCAAGTTGGTCAGCCCCAGCATTTT.